The 25 T cell receptor beta chains presented below share a single source sample, sequenced in a study of PD-L1 blockade in urothelial cancer. Profiling relied on immunoSEQ multiplex PCR, and the TCRdb table lists in-frame clones only, not all of them. The sample includes around 56,000 clones, about 86% seen only once; the top ten take 2.5% to 3.5%. The sequenced sample was PBMCs, obtained around atezolizumab (anti-PD-L1) treatment. The receptor set was obtained from a man aged 50-59 years with urothelial cancer.

This CDR3 is CASSEVGEGRGEQYF. Written as DNA, the CDR3 is TGTGCCAGCAGTGAAGTTGGGGAGGGCAGGGGCGAGCAGTACTTC. The chain links TRBV2 to TRBJ2-7; D may be TRBD2 (7 bases). Germline CDR1 reads SNHLY; CDR2 reads FYNNEI. CDR3 length equals 15 residues. The V and J ends lost 1 base and 6 bases respectively, with 16 bases between them.

The rearrangement uses TRBV28 and TRBJ2-4; a possible D gene is TRBD2 (6 bases). The length of the CDR3 is 15 residues. Germline CDR1 reads MDHEN; CDR2 reads SYDVKM. The ends were cut back, 6 bases at V and 8 bases at J, with 20 bases in the middle. In nucleotides, the CDR3 is TGTGCCAGCAGCGAACCCGGGACGGGGGAGGACATTCAGTACTTC. Its protein product is CASSEPGTGEDIQYF.

The CDR3 sequence is CASSFPPGLSSSEHF. DNA of the CDR3: TGTGCCAGCAGTTTCCCGCCAGGGCTTTCCTCTTCAGAGCATTTT. The chain carries TRBV28 and TRBJ1-5; a possible D gene is TRBD1 (5 bases). This CDR3 spans 15 amino acids. The germline V gene has CDR1 MDHEN and CDR2 SYDVKM. V was clipped by 3 bases and J by 14 bases, with 23 bases between them.

The gene calls are TRBV7-9 and TRBJ2-1, with D perhaps TRBD2 (6 bases). CDR3 size: 16 residues. Per the germline V gene, CDR1 is SEHNR and CDR2 is FQNEAQ (reference sequence). Trimming left V 5 bases short and J 0 bases short, with 14 bases between. CDR3: CASSHRDGSSYNEQFF. Written as DNA, the CDR3 is TGTGCCAGCAGCCATAGGGACGGGAGCTCCTACAATGAGCAGTTCTTC.

This clone appeared a single time. The chain carries TRBV15 and TRBJ1-5; D call uncertain. V was clipped by 0 bases and J by 1 base, with 7 bases between them. This CDR3 spans 15 amino acids. CDR1 LNHNV and CDR2 YYDKDF come from the germline V gene (reference sequence). The CDR3 nucleotides read TGTGCCACCAGCAGAGATATGGGCAGCAATCAGCCCCAGCATTTT. This gives the protein CATSRDMGSNQPQHF.

At least ten counts were recorded for this clone. V is TRBV5-1 and J is TRBJ2-3; weak D call: TRBD1 (5 bases). The CDR3 is made up of 16 amino acids. The V gene lost 0 bases and the J gene lost 2 bases, with 13 bases spanning the gap. Germline values: CDR1 SGHRS, CDR2 YFSETQ. CDR3 loop: CASSLVPGSSTDTQYF. The CDR3 nucleotides read TGCGCCAGCAGCTTGGTTCCAGGGTCTTCCACAGATACGCAGTATTTT.

The chain is built from TRBV19 and TRBJ1-6; 8 bases match TRBD1. Germline CDR1 is LNHDA and CDR2 is SQIVND (reference sequence). This CDR3 spans 14 amino acids. V trimming: 7 bases; J trimming: 7 bases; junction bases outside the gene matches: 6. The CDR3, as DNA: TGTGCCAGTACAAGGGACAGGAGAAATTCACCCCTCCACTTT. Protein sequence: CASTRDRRNSPLHF.

The chain joins TRBV11-3 to TRBJ1-4; weak D call: TRBD1 (5 bases). Germline V lookup: CDR1 SGHNT, CDR2 YENEEA. This CDR3 contains 13 residues. Trimming took 5 bases from V and 7 from J, leaving 11 bases between them. CDR3 coding DNA: TGTGCCAGCAGCACGAGGACATTTGAAAAACTGTTTTTT. Its protein is CASSTRTFEKLFF.

For the CDR3, the DNA is TGTGCCAGTACGGGGGCATCGTCCAAACGGGAGGACTATGGCTACACCTTC. Residues: CASTGASSKREDYGYTF. V usage is TRBV19 and J usage is TRBJ1-2; D may be TRBD1 (6 bases). The V and J ends lost 7 bases and 3 bases respectively, with 24 bases between them. Germline CDR1 and CDR2: LNHDA and SQIVND (reference sequence). There are 17 residues in the CDR3.

V and J are TRBV2 and TRBJ2-7, with TRBD1 matching 9 bases. With 6 bases clipped from V and 4 bases from J, the junction kept 7 bases outside the gene matches. The germline CDR1 and CDR2 sequences are SNHLY and FYNNEI. This CDR3 spans 14 amino acids. The CDR3: CASSKQGAKYEQYF. Written as DNA, the CDR3 is TGTGCCAGCAGCAAACAGGGGGCTAAATACGAGCAGTACTTC. Drawing the rest from reference TRBV2 and TRBJ2-7, the complete variable domain is EPEVTQTPSHQVTQMGQEVILRCVPISNHLYFYWYRQILGQKVEFLVSFYNNEISEKSEIFDDQFSVERPDGSNFTLKIRSTKLEDSAMYFCASSKQGAKYEQYFGPGTRLTVT.

This clone was detected only a few times. This chain uses TRBV6-5 with TRBJ1-2; D is perhaps TRBD1 (5 bases). CDR1 is MNHEY and CDR2 is SVGAGI in the germline V gene. V was cut by 6 bases and J by 4 bases, with 18 bases left in between. This CDR3 comprises 15 residues. CDR3: CASSHGGEGTYGYTF. In DNA form, the CDR3 reads TGTGCCAGCAGCCATGGGGGGGAGGGCACCTATGGCTACACCTTC.

The rearrangement joins TRBV7-8 to TRBJ2-1; 7 bases are a match to TRBD1. CDR3 length: 13 amino acids. Germline CDR1 and CDR2: SGHVS and FQNEAQ. With 5 bases clipped from V and 7 bases from J, the junction kept 5 bases outside the gene matches. The CDR3 nucleotides are TGTGCCAGCAGCCCCGACAGGGAAAATGAGCAGTTCTTC. Its translation: CASSPDRENEQFF.

This sequence joins TRBV28 and TRBJ2-1; 9 bases align to TRBD2. Germline trimming cut 5 bases from V and 3 bases from J; bases unmatched to any gene: 5. CDR1 MDHEN and CDR2 SYDVKM come from the germline V gene. The CDR3 has 15 amino acids. CDR3 loop: CASSGLAYVYNEQFF. The CDR3 DNA reads as TGTGCCAGCAGTGGACTAGCGTATGTCTACAATGAGCAGTTCTTC. Full variable domain (missing parts from reference TRBV28 and TRBJ2-1): DVKVTQSSRYLVKRTGEKVFLECVQDMDHENMFWYRQDPGLGLRLIYFSYDVKMKEKGDIPEGYSVSREKKERFSLILESASTNQTSMYLCASSGLAYVYNEQFFGPGTRLTVL.

The chain combines TRBV25-1 with TRBJ2-1; the match to TRBD1 covers 9 bases. The CDR3 contains 16 residues. Trimming took 6 bases from V and 0 from J; bases not matched to a gene: 6. Germline V CDR1 and CDR2: MGHDK, SYGVNS. The CDR3 region is CASSGQGPSSYNEQFF. The DNA for the CDR3 is TGTGCCAGCAGCGGACAGGGGCCGAGCTCCTACAATGAGCAGTTCTTC.

The chain carries TRBV28 and TRBJ2-7, with 14 bases identical to TRBD2. The CDR3 loop spans 14 amino acids. Losses at the gene ends were 5 bases for V and 5 bases for J; bases not matched to a gene: 2. The germline gives CDR1 MDHEN, CDR2 SYDVKM. CDR3 loop: CASSRTSGRNEQYF. The CDR3 region has the DNA TGTGCCAGCAGTAGGACTAGCGGGAGGAACGAGCAGTACTTC.

The rearrangement joins TRBV5-1 to TRBJ2-6; D unclear. The germline V and J ends were trimmed by 0 bases and 4 bases, with 11 bases remaining between them. The germline CDR1 and CDR2 sequences are SGHRS and YFSETQ. The CDR3 is made up of 16 amino acids. The CDR3 loop is CASSLEPGHGANVLTF. The CDR3 nucleotides read TGCGCCAGCAGCTTGGAGCCGGGTCACGGGGCCAACGTCCTGACTTTC.

This clone was found once. The chain employs TRBV25-1 and TRBJ2-7; 11 nucleotides agree with TRBD2. The trim removed 8 bases at V and 1 base at J, leaving 4 bases unmatched. The CDR3 has 14 amino acids. CDR1 is MGHDK, CDR2 SYGVNS, per germline. This chain's CDR3 is CASSRTSGSYEQYF. The CDR3 DNA reads TGTGCCAGCTCTCGGACTAGCGGGTCCTACGAGCAGTACTTC.

This sequence joins TRBV6-1 and TRBJ2-7; 11 nucleotides align to TRBD2. Trimming at V came to 7 bases and at J to 0 bases, leaving 5 bases not matched to a gene. Per the germline V gene, CDR1 is MNHNS and CDR2 is SASEGT. This CDR3 comprises 15 residues. CDR3 region: CASTGTSGFSYEQYF. CDR3 in DNA: TGTGCCAGCACTGGGACTAGCGGATTCTCCTACGAGCAGTACTTC.

V is TRBV7-9 and J is TRBJ1-1; 9 nucleotides align to TRBD1. Trimming removed 0 bases from V and 1 base from J; junction bases left unmatched: 0. The CDR3 runs to 15 residues. Germline assignment: CDR1 SEHNR and CDR2 FQNEAQ (reference sequence). The CDR3: CASSLAGQGNTEAFF. CDR3 bases: TGTGCCAGCAGCTTAGCGGGACAGGGGAACACTGAAGCTTTCTTT.

The chain couples TRBV28 to TRBJ2-5; TRBD2 might be the D (5 bases). CDR3 size: 14 residues. Looked up from germline, CDR1 is MDHEN and CDR2 is SYDVKM. V gave up 7 bases and J gave up 5 bases, with 17 bases separating them. The CDR3 DNA is TGTGCCAGCATGGGGATCGGGGTTGTGGAGACCCAGTACTTC. It yields the protein CASMGIGVVETQYF.

This chain uses TRBV10-3 with TRBJ2-1, with TRBD2 matching 8 bases. CDR3 length: 14 amino acids. Germline values: CDR1 ENHRY, CDR2 SYGVKD. V trimming: 6 bases; J trimming: 9 bases; junction bases outside the gene matches: 10. The CDR3 region has the DNA TGTGCCATCAGACCCGGGACTAGAGGAATTGAGCAGTTCTTC. This codes for CAIRPGTRGIEQFF.

V and J are TRBV6-5 and TRBJ2-7, with D hard to call. Trimming shortened V by 2 bases and J by 0 bases, and 8 bases separated the two germline ends. There are 14 residues in the CDR3. Germline loops: CDR1 MNHEY, CDR2 SVGAGI. For the CDR3, the DNA is TGTGCCAGCAGTTACGGGCTGAGCTCCTACGAGCAGTACTTC. This sequence encodes CASSYGLSSYEQYF.

The chain carries TRBV7-9 and TRBJ2-5, with D unclear. Between the trimmed V and J ends, which lost 1 base and 5 bases, there was a span of 11 bases. The germline V gene encodes CDR1 SEHNR and CDR2 FQNEAQ (reference sequence). This CDR3 comprises 14 residues. CDR3 protein: CASSLDLVWETQYF. In nucleotides, the CDR3 is TGTGCCAGCAGCTTAGACTTGGTCTGGGAGACCCAGTACTTC.

The chain has TRBV5-1 and TRBJ2-1; 8 nucleotides match TRBD2. With V trimmed by 0 bases and J by 7 bases, 6 bases remained unmatched. Germline CDR1 reads SGHRS; CDR2 reads YFSETQ. This CDR3 is 15 amino acids long. The CDR3 protein is CASSLELSGRNEQFF. DNA for the CDR3: TGCGCCAGCAGCTTGGAGCTAAGCGGGAGAAATGAGCAGTTCTTC.

The chain is built from TRBV11-2 and TRBJ2-5, with a possible D match to TRBD2 (5 bases). The CDR3 sequence is 14 residues long. CDR1 is SGHAT, CDR2 FQNNGV, per germline. Trimming left V 1 base short and J 5 bases short, with 11 bases between. In DNA, the CDR3 is TGTGCCAGCAGCTTAGGAAGCGGCTTTGAGACCCAGTACTTC. It specifies CASSLGSGFETQYF.